The 23 T cell receptor beta chains presented below share a single source sample, sequenced in a study of blood T cell repertoires in COVID-19. The method was immunoSEQ multiplex PCR; TCRdb's version includes in-frame clones alone and lacks a portion of them. The table includes roughly 150,000 clones, about 81% detected once. The specimen was PBMCs or T cells enriched from blood (not recorded which). The receptors stem from a man aged 50-59 years who had recovered from COVID-19.

This chain connects TRBV2 to TRBJ1-5; TRBD1 aligns across 7 bases. The CDR3 has 14 residues. The junction had 1 base not matched to a gene; V was cut back by 3 bases and J by 2 bases. Germline values: CDR1 SNHLY, CDR2 FYNNEI. DNA of the CDR3: TGTGCCAGCAGTGATGGACAGGGCAATCAGCCCCAGCATTTT. This sequence encodes CASSDGQGNQPQHF.

This chain connects TRBV5-6 to TRBJ2-7; TRBD2 agrees at 11 bases. Losses at the gene ends were 1 base for V and 0 bases for J; bases not matched to a gene: 3. This CDR3 is built from 16 residues. Germline V CDR1 and CDR2: SGHDT, YYEEEE. CDR3 sequence (DNA): TGTGCCAGCAGCTTGCCCGGACTAGCGGGCTCCTACGAGCAGTACTTC. Translated, it gives CASSLPGLAGSYEQYF.

The V and J genes are TRBV7-8 and TRBJ2-3, with 13 bases that match TRBD2. CDR1 is SGHVS and CDR2 is FQNEAQ in the germline V gene. V was pared by 5 bases and J by 0 bases, with 11 bases of the junction left unmatched. CDR3 size: 19 residues. The CDR3 DNA is TGTGCCAGCAGCCAATCACTAGCGGGGGGGCCGTCGAGCACAGATACGCAGTATTTT. Protein product: CASSQSLAGGPSSTDTQYF. Drawing the rest from reference TRBV7-8 and TRBJ2-3, the complete variable domain is GAGVSQSPRYKVAKRGQDVALRCDPISGHVSLFWYQQALGQGPEFLTYFQNEAQLDKSGLPSDRFFAERPEGSVSTLKIQRTQQEDSAVYLCASSQSLAGGPSSTDTQYFGPGTRLTVL.

This chain joins TRBV18 and TRBJ1-2; a possible D gene is TRBD1 (6 bases). This CDR3 is 15 amino acids long. Trimming left V 5 bases short and J 5 bases short, with 18 bases between. Germline values: CDR1 KGHSH, CDR2 LQKENI. The CDR3 is CASSSPGHQEYGYTF. In DNA form, the CDR3 reads TGTGCCAGCTCATCCCCGGGACACCAGGAATATGGCTACACCTTC.

The chain recombines TRBV20-1 with TRBJ2-4; 7 positions match TRBD2. The CDR3 has 15 residues. J gave up 3 bases and V 3 bases, and 8 bases lay outside the gene matches. CDR1 DFQATT and CDR2 SNEGSKA come from the germline V gene (reference sequence). DNA of the CDR3: TGCAGTGCTAGTCACTCGGGGGGAGGCAAAAACATTCAGTACTTC. Translated, it gives CSASHSGGGKNIQYF.

This chain uses TRBV24-1 with TRBJ1-3, with TRBD1 as a possible D gene (5 bases). V gave up 6 bases and J gave up 0 bases, with 14 bases separating them. CDR3 length: 16 amino acids. The germline V gene has CDR1 KGHDR and CDR2 SFDVKD. The CDR3 loop is CATSCSGKYSGNTIYF. The DNA of the CDR3 is TGTGCCACCAGTTGTTCAGGGAAATACTCTGGAAACACCATATATTTT.

The CDR3 bases are TGTGCCAGCAGCGGTGGACAGGGGACCTACGAGCAGTACTTC. Translating it yields CASSGGQGTYEQYF. V gene TRBV5-4 combines with J gene TRBJ2-7; 9 nucleotides align to TRBD1. The CDR3 loop spans 14 amino acids. J lost 2 bases, V lost 4 bases, and 4 bases had no gene match. Germline assignment: CDR1 SGHNT and CDR2 YYREEE (reference sequence).

This chain uses TRBV12-3 or TRBV12-4 with TRBJ1-3; D unclear. Trimming pared 5 bases from V and 4 bases from J, leaving 3 bases between. This CDR3 region has 11 residues. The CDR3 sequence is CASSPGNTIYF. The CDR3 nucleotides read TGTGCCAGCAGTCCAGGAAACACCATATATTTT.

This clone was seen once. The chain recombines TRBV6-2 or TRBV6-3 with TRBJ1-4; D remains ambiguous. The CDR3 totals 14 residues. Germline V CDR1 and CDR2: MNHEY, SVGEGT. V was shortened by 4 bases and J by 5 bases, with 11 bases between the two germline ends. The CDR3 region has the DNA TGTGCCAGCAGTTCGCAGATACAAAATGAAAAACTGTTTTTT. This gives the protein CASSSQIQNEKLFF.

The chain has TRBV18 and TRBJ2-7; 7 bases are shared with TRBD2. This CDR3 has 14 residues. Germline V gene data show CDR1 as KGHSH and CDR2 as LQKENI. V trimming: 3 bases; J trimming: 6 bases; junction bases outside the gene matches: 8. The CDR3 is CASSPGGSRLEQYF. The CDR3 DNA reads as TGTGCCAGCTCACCGGGAGGGTCTCGGCTCGAGCAGTACTTC.

The V and J genes are TRBV7-8 and TRBJ1-1; D remains unclear. CDR3 size: 15 residues. In germline, CDR1 is SGHVS, CDR2 FQNEAQ. V was cut by 2 bases and J by 4 bases, with 14 bases left in between. CDR3 region: CASSLRVEASTEAFF. CDR3 coding DNA: TGTGCCAGCAGCTTACGGGTTGAAGCCTCCACTGAAGCTTTCTTT.

The chain links TRBV10-3 to TRBJ2-2, with TRBD1 matching 9 bases. Germline CDR1 reads ENHRY; CDR2 reads SYGVKD. J was trimmed by 5 bases and V by 6 bases; bases with no gene match: 7. The CDR3 runs 15 residues. The CDR3 sequence is CAIRQGAQGTGELFF. The CDR3 nucleotides read TGTGCCATCAGACAGGGGGCTCAGGGGACCGGGGAGCTGTTTTTT.

The chain links TRBV21-1 to TRBJ1-1; the table names TRBD1, a call not compared with the DNA. TRBV21-1 is described as a pseudogene. CDR3 length: 15 residues. The DNA of the CDR3 is TGTGCCAGCAGCTTCGGACAGGGCGTTGATACTGAAGCTTTCTTT. Amino acid sequence: CASSFGQGVDTEAFF.

The chain employs TRBV7-9 and TRBJ2-5; maybe TRBD2 (6 bases). With 5 bases removed from V and 5 bases from J, the gap between germline ends came to 15 bases. The CDR3 extends over 14 amino acids. CDR1 SEHNR and CDR2 FQNEAQ come from the germline V gene (reference sequence). The CDR3 DNA reads as TGTGCCAGCAGCCCAGCGGGCTATGGGGAGACCCAGTACTTC. This encodes CASSPAGYGETQYF. The variable domain in full, completed from reference TRBV7-9 and TRBJ2-5, reads DTGVSQNPRHKITKRGQNVTFRCDPISEHNRLYWYRQTLGQGPEFLTYFQNEAQLEKSRLLSDRFSAERPKGSFSTLEIQRTEQGDSAMYLCASSPAGYGETQYFGPGTRLLVL.

The chain uses TRBV19 and TRBJ2-3; TRBD1 matches 7 bases. Germline V gene sequence: CDR1 LNHDA, CDR2 SQIVND (reference sequence). This CDR3 contains 15 residues. V was clipped by 6 bases and J by 0 bases; unmatched bases: 6. The CDR3 nucleotides are TGTGCCAGTAGGCGGACAGGCACTAGCACAGATACGCAGTATTTT. Protein product: CASRRTGTSTDTQYF.

The chain employs TRBV4-2 and TRBJ2-4; 7 bases fit TRBD2. CDR3 length: 16 amino acids. Germline trimming cut 3 bases from V and 0 bases from J; bases unmatched to any gene: 5. CDR1 is LGHNA and CDR2 is YNFKEQ in the germline V gene. CDR3 sequence (DNA): TGTGCCAGCAGCCAGGAGCGGGGCCTAGCCAAAAACATTCAGTACTTC. Translation: CASSQERGLAKNIQYF.

The CDR3 DNA reads TGCGCCAGCAGGCTGACAGGCGGGTATGGCTACACCTTC. Protein: CASRLTGGYGYTF. The gene calls are TRBV5-1 and TRBJ1-2, with D perhaps TRBD1 (6 bases). The CDR3 has 13 residues. V lost 5 bases to trimming and J lost 5 bases, with 13 bases between them. Germline assignment: CDR1 SGHRS and CDR2 YFSETQ.

The rearrangement uses TRBV5-1 and TRBJ2-3, with D possibly matching TRBD2 (5 bases). The CDR3 extends over 17 amino acids. The V gene's germline CDR1 is SGHRS and CDR2 YFSETQ. V lost 0 bases and J 2 bases, leaving 16 bases between the germline ends. The CDR3: CASSLGLTSRTTDTQYF. Written as DNA, the CDR3 is TGCGCCAGCAGCTTGGGACTAACCAGCAGGACCACAGATACGCAGTATTTT.

This chain uses TRBV4-1 with TRBJ2-7, with 9 bases lining up with TRBD1. Germline loops: CDR1 MGHRA, CDR2 YSYEKL. J lost 6 bases, V lost 4 bases, and 7 bases had no gene match. This CDR3 contains 14 residues. CDR3 nucleotide sequence: TGCGCCAGCAGCCTCACCTTGACAGGGGGCGAGCAGTACTTC. Protein sequence: CASSLTLTGGEQYF.

This clone was recorded only once. This chain uses TRBV4-2 with TRBJ2-2, with 8 bases matching TRBD2. The CDR3 is made up of 17 amino acids. V shed 0 bases and J 7 bases; nucleotides not matched to a gene: 10. Germline V gives CDR1 LGHNA, CDR2 YNFKEQ. CDR3 sequence reads: CASSQEVVRGGGGELFF. The CDR3 nucleotides are TGTGCCAGCAGCCAAGAAGTTGTCCGGGGGGGCGGCGGGGAGCTGTTTTTT.

The V and J genes are TRBV9 and TRBJ2-3, with 7 bases fitting TRBD1. The trim removed 0 bases at V and 0 bases at J, leaving 4 bases unmatched. This CDR3 is 16 amino acids long. In germline, CDR1 is SGDLS, CDR2 YYNGEE. CDR3 bases: TGTGCCAGCAGCGTAGGGATGGGACAGAGCACAGATACGCAGTATTTT. It encodes CASSVGMGQSTDTQYF.

The rearrangement links TRBV10-3 to TRBJ2-1, with a weak D call TRBD1 (5 bases). V lost 4 bases, J lost 8 bases, and 6 bases lay in between. Germline V gives CDR1 ENHRY, CDR2 SYGVKD. The CDR3 length is 11 residues. The CDR3 is CAISVGDEQFF. CDR3 coding DNA: TGTGCCATCAGTGTAGGGGATGAGCAGTTCTTC.

V is TRBV19 and J is TRBJ2-2; D gene unclear. With 1 base removed from V and 4 bases from J, the gap between germline ends came to 7 bases. The germline CDR1 and CDR2 sequences are LNHDA and SQIVND (reference sequence). The CDR3 runs 14 residues. The CDR3 sequence: CASSIASGTGELFF. CDR3 DNA sequence: TGTGCCAGTAGTATAGCGAGTGGCACCGGGGAGCTGTTTTTT.